Presented here are 5 T cell receptor beta chains from one specimen sequenced in a study of T cells after posttransplantation cyclophosphamide listed by TCRdb under 2016. To prepare the library, the immunoSEQ multiplex PCR assay was applied. Drawn from immuneACCESS, this table holds only the in-frame rearrangements with V and J called that TCRdb kept. Clones are partly lost; checked studies trace under half to an unresolved V gene and leave the rest unexplained. A total of 12,000 or so clones appear in this sample, under 95% of them only once. Around 3.6% of the sample belongs to the ten largest clones. The treatment or condition label here, explained by the study, means: high-dose cyclophosphamide on days +3 and +4 as single-agent GVHD prophylaxis. For conditioning, the PTCy patients got busulfan and fludarabine, then a related or unrelated marrow graft, followed by cyclophosphamide on days +3 and +4.

Specimen: PBMCs, collected after allogeneic stem cell transplant with posttransplant cyclophosphamide. The source of these receptors is a female patient in her 30s who received an allogeneic stem cell transplant from an unrelated donor, was CMV-positive, and had no GVHD. It is possible that, after a transplant, some T cells come from the graft donor.

The CDR3 here is CASSLWTGANEQYF. For the CDR3, the DNA is TGTGCCAGCAGCTTATGGACAGGGGCTAACGAGCAGTACTTC. V gene TRBV7-9 combines with J gene TRBJ2-7; 9 positions match TRBD1. V lost 2 bases and J lost 5; bases outside the gene matches: 4. The CDR3 is 14 residues long. Germline V lookup: CDR1 SEHNR, CDR2 FQNEAQ (reference sequence).

This sequence joins TRBV27 and TRBJ2-7; 10 bases agree with TRBD2. With 3 bases clipped from V and 6 bases from J, the junction kept 17 bases outside the gene matches. CDR3 size: 18 residues. The germline CDR1 and CDR2 sequences are MNHEY and SMNVEV (reference sequence). The CDR3 region has the DNA TGTGCCAGCAGTTTCCCTTTCGAGGTCCTAGCGGGAGTAGTCGAGCAGTACTTC. This translates into CASSFPFEVLAGVVEQYF.

Only one count was recorded for this clone. The chain has TRBV28 and TRBJ2-7; 8 bases are a match to TRBD2. Germline values: CDR1 MDHEN, CDR2 SYDVKM. The ends lost 6 bases at V and 6 bases at J; junction bases unmatched: 7. CDR3 length equals 13 residues. CDR3 in DNA: TGTGCCAGCAGCCCAGGACTAGCAAGCGAGCAGTACTTC. This codes for CASSPGLASEQYF.

The chain carries TRBV27 and TRBJ2-7; D is undetermined. V was pared by 7 bases and J by 3 bases, with 16 bases between. CDR1 is MNHEY, CDR2 SMNVEV, per germline (reference sequence). The CDR3 extends over 14 amino acids. The CDR3 sequence is CASKVGSERYEQYF. Written as DNA, the CDR3 is TGTGCCAGCAAAGTGGGTAGTGAGCGCTACGAGCAGTACTTC.

The genes are TRBV28 and TRBJ2-1; tentatively, D is TRBD1 (6 bases). This CDR3 has 16 residues. Between the trimmed V and J ends, which lost 2 bases and 4 bases, there was a span of 15 bases. CDR1 is MDHEN, CDR2 SYDVKM, per germline. This CDR3 reads CASSLDTGSSYNEQFF. CDR3 sequence (DNA): TGTGCCAGCAGTTTAGACACAGGGTCCAGTTACAATGAGCAGTTCTTC.